This TCR beta chain came from a study of T-cell reconstitution after alpha-beta-depleted transplantation in children. General study results and limits: As was reported, about two months after transplant, alpha-beta T cells came from several hundred expanded graft clones. Fresh T-cell production supplied most of the T-cell counts and diversity seen one year after transplant.

Unique molecular identifiers were incorporated when the TCRbeta library was constructed. TCRdb itself ran the PCR reads through MiXCR, one entry per CDR3 protein. The data contain around 31,000 distinct CDR3 sequences, 5% to 7% of them singletons. This clonotype was detected many times. What it recognizes is unknown. The TCR sequence derives from a child under three years old who had a stem cell transplant for acute myeloid leukemia, so the T cells may come from the graft donor. The specimen was peripheral blood, collected 60 days after TCRalphabeta/CD19-depleted stem cell transplant.

CDR3 amino acids: CASSYPGQGQETQYF. DNA of the CDR3: TGTGCCAGCAGTTACCCGGGACAGGGCCAAGAGACCCAGTACTTC. V is TRBV6-2 or TRBV6-3 and J is TRBJ2-5; 9 nucleotides match TRBD1. The CDR3 length is 15 residues. V shed 2 bases, J shed 1 base, and the junction held 2 bases outside the gene matches. Germline loops: CDR1 MNHEY, CDR2 SVGEGT.